This T cell receptor beta chain was documented in a study of cytomegalovirus exposure and HLA in healthy donors (dated by TCRdb to the late 2010s). Study-level background: An earlier analysis of some 600 of the donors reported 276 Gb of sequence data and around 120 million unique TCR beta sequences obtained from approximately 180 million T cells. Four to six DR-DQ haplotypes were handled as single units for association and clustering because linkage in the cohort was strong. Using immunosequencing, the study profiled T cell repertoires from 640 or so subjects and related those repertoires to cytomegalovirus serostatus. The study was designed to test whether signatures of past pathogen exposure could be identified by cataloging public T cell receptors. Donor age, sex, ethnicity and CMV serostatus were compiled together with the repertoire data. Across 398 genotyped donors of the cohort, an average of approximately 240,000 unique TCR beta nucleotide sequences per donor were sequenced, and roughly 17% of those sequences were non-productive. A later analysis re-examined previously published TCR beta repertoires from just over 650 donors and added high-resolution HLA genotyping to investigate patterns of TCR occurrence. High-throughput TCR immunosequencing, statistical association of individual TCRs with disease status, and machine learning were combined to predict cytomegalovirus infection status. Besides the first cohort of roughly 700 subjects, a separate validation cohort made up of roughly 120 different subjects was used. Typing coverage varied by locus: roughly 629-630 donors for A, B, C, DRB1 and DQB1; approximately 500 for DQA1; approximately 570 for DPA1; around 490 for DPB1. An early release covering roughly 600 HLA-typed donors comprised roughly 300 gigabases of sequencing data and some 79 million unique TCR sequences. In a later genetic analysis, genome-wide SNP genotypes for 398 of the 666 donors were used, and that subset was treated as a discovery cohort. Both class I and class II loci were covered by HLA typing, at four-digit resolution. All discovery cohort repertoires had been generated on a single sequencing platform. In an earlier analysis of over 550 of the donors, high-throughput TCR beta sequencing was used to judge whether each TCR beta V gene segment behaved as functional or pseudogenic. In the later analysis, no new phenotypic data were used to find candidate immune exposures; instead, reliance was placed on TCR beta sequences and their occurrence across donors. The genetic ancestry cluster associated with self-reported Caucasian donors included roughly four fifths of the 398 genotyped donors. Overall results and qualifications from the work: The earlier analysis of a few hundred of the donors excluded some 16 rarely observed V segments, including chromosome 9 orphons, because counts were too low. In a later analysis, several top co-occurrence clusters were reported to appear linked to parvovirus B19, influenza, CMV and Epstein-Barr virus. Most TCR sequences were observed very rarely across donors, whereas some public TCRs were present in many individuals. A later analysis found that most CMV-associated TCR beta chains appeared HLA-restricted, with HLA associations seemingly driven largely by CMV exposure. In a later genetic analysis, a missense DCLRE1C variant was associated with V-gene and J-gene trimming of TCR beta chains, and the association was replicated in an independent cohort. The cohort was sequenced for TCR beta chains only, and without alpha or paired-chain data the features that could be detected were limited. In the study, some 160 TCR beta chains were listed as associated with cytomegalovirus. Because HLA typing was missing for some donors at each locus, association tests included only the typed subset. In an earlier analysis of 587 of the donors, most TCR beta V segments were observed in productive rearrangements about 87% or about 30% of the time, broadly matching IMGT annotations. A cluster of highly shared sequence variants was judged likely to represent a technical artifact of the sequencing pipeline. Assigning TCR associations to individual alleles was difficult when HLA alleles, especially DR and DQ, strongly co-occurred. A few of the identified cytomegalovirus-associated TCR beta chains were confirmed in vitro to be specific for cytomegalovirus antigens. A further reported finding was that TCR beta sequences accurately predicted the HLA-A and HLA-B alleles for most subjects in the first cohort. The only immune exposure information available for the cohort was CMV serostatus. The classifier was reported to diagnose cytomegalovirus status with high specificity and sensitivity in both the original cohort and the validation cohort. A later genetic analysis reported fewer N-insertions in productive TCRs among donors in an Asian-associated ancestry cluster than the approximately 700-donor mean. The 87-base-pair reads could not distinguish some IMGT-functional V segments, including TRBV6-2 and TRBV6-3, so those segments were excluded. The authors suggested that the approach could potentially be extended to other disease states and immunological phenotypes. Linkage disequilibrium might explain the correlated functional status among segregating V segments, but an unknown experimental factor could not be excluded. According to a later analysis, TCR association rates differed among HLA loci, with DRB1 alleles showing the most associated TCRs and HLA-C alleles showing the fewest. Roughly uniform sequencing depth across donors was assumed in presence/absence analyses, although this assumption may not hold. In a later analysis, HLA-associated TCR beta chains showed more clonal expansion and lower generation probabilities than non-associated chains that were equally common. A later analysis associated 15,000 or so TCR beta sequences with specific HLA alleles at a false discovery rate of 0.05.

Per the germline V gene, SNHLY is the CDR1 and FYNNEI is the CDR2. The CDR3, from cysteine to phenylalanine, totals 16 residues. CDR3 DNA only is kept here, 48 bases in frame from base 1. V is shortened by 4 bases, J by 6 bases, and the region joining them spans 18 bases. The cohort consisted of approximately 670 healthy bone marrow donors. At the time of sampling, all cohort members were nominally healthy, though unrecorded immune exposures were likely present. The donor tested CMV seronegative, placing the donor among the 352 seronegative members of the cohort. A peripheral blood sample was provided by each donor, and peripheral blood mononuclear cells were used for TCR beta sequencing. The Qiagen DNeasy Blood Extraction Kit was used to extract genomic DNA from the blood cell samples. With respect to this clone: Its antigen remains unidentified. No base-level quality is on record; no much larger clone is a single base apart.

Libraries came from the immunoSEQ multiplex PCR assay. The multiplex PCR relied on a mix of 60 forward primers for TCR Vbeta segments and 13 reverse primers for TCR Jbeta segments. The CDR3 region of rearranged TCR beta genes was amplified from genomic DNA with a multiplex PCR assay. Amplified TCR beta libraries were sequenced as 87-base-pair reads on the Illumina HiSeq System. Per the authors' processing: Across the 500 to 750 repertoires, a later analysis counted some 80 million unique TCR beta chains, around 11 million of which were shared by at least two donors. Raw reads were error-corrected and collapsed into unique sequences with a nearest-neighbor algorithm that merged closely related sequences to remove PCR and sequencing errors. To assign V, D and J gene segments, CDR3 sequences were aligned to IMGT reference sequences. For a sequence to be retained, a match of at least six nucleotides was required to both a V gene segment and a J gene segment. A rearrangement was called productive if the CDR3 had no stop codons and remained in frame with V and J, and every other rearrangement was called non-productive. CDR3 was defined by IMGT convention, running from the second conserved V-encoded cysteine to the conserved J-encoded phenylalanine. The earlier analysis of approximately 500 of the donors excluded sequences that lacked an unambiguous match to a single V gene segment. An earlier analysis of a few hundred of the donors called V segments functional above 56.7% productive rearrangements and segregating when the between-donor standard deviation exceeded 5%. A statistical classification framework was built for diagnosing cytomegalovirus status from the catalog of TCR beta chain sequences. A later analysis assigned V and J genes by comparing TCR nucleotide sequences with IMGT/GENE-DB human TR gene sequences. The TCRdist pipeline was used in a later analysis to assign CDR3 sequences and most-parsimonious VDJ recombination scenarios. In a later analysis, each TCR beta chain was defined by its CDR3 amino acid sequence together with its V-gene family, and reads lacking a unique V-gene family were excluded. A later analysis removed roughly 590 highly shared, low-generation-probability nucleotide sequences to deal with suspected cross-contamination and a sequencing artifact. In a later analysis, a clonal expansion index was calculated for each public chain from normalized within-repertoire ranks of inferred template counts. In a later analysis, generation probabilities were computed using a VDJ recombination model fitted to out-of-frame rearrangements, and the results were checked against IGoR. Hypergeometric tests were used in a later analysis to score TCR-TCR, TCR-HLA and TCR-CMV co-occurrence, with a repertoire-size bias correction applied to the TCR pairs. In a later analysis, false discovery rates were estimated by permuting HLA or CMV assignments 20 times. In a later analysis, co-occurring TCRs were grouped using DBSCAN, with TCRdist sequence similarity added in when clustering inside HLA-allele-positive subsets. Repertoires with fewer than 30,000 or more than 120,000 public chains were left out of co-occurrence clustering, as were a handful of repertoires with anomalous nucleotide sharing. TCRdb limited this immuneACCESS table to in-frame rearrangements with V and J called. A share of clones is missing; checked studies link under half to unresolved V genes, and the rest is unexplained. The DNA was the basis for D and trimming; V, J and clone size are from that table. Here the sample has some 130,000 clones; 73% occur a single time. Together, the top ten hold roughly 1.3% of the sample.

This chain joins TRBV2 to TRBJ2-2; D gene: possibly TRBD2, on 7 matching bases. The receptor was isolated from a woman between 40 and 50 years old in good health and CMV-seronegative. The sample consisted of PBMCs. DNA sequence: TGTGCCAGCAGTGTACAGGGAGGGAGTCTGGCCGGGGAGCTGTTTTTT. This sequence encodes CASSVQGGSLAGELFF.